This paragraph reports one T cell receptor beta chain. It has no known antigen specificity. No much larger clone exists at a distance of one base, and base qualities are not known. Interpreted using the paper, the time point label stands for: neoterminal ileum biopsy at postoperative endoscopy, about 6 months after surgery. Adults with ileal or ileocolonic Crohn's disease for whom ileocolonic resection was indicated were considered eligible. Before DNA extraction, whole ileal mucosal biopsies were kept frozen at -80 degrees C. A TRizol-based method was used to extract genomic DNA from the frozen whole biopsies, and the DNA was quantified with a NanoDrop 2000 spectrophotometer. The data stem from a study of T cell repertoires in ileal Crohn's disease (dated by TCRdb to about 2019). About the full investigation: The median duration of disease was approximately 8.5 years, and at the time of surgery about 35% of patients were active smokers. M6 samples consisted of neoterminal ileum biopsies collected during postoperative colonoscopy. All patients had surgery for a complication: stricturing disease in about 60% and penetrating disease in about 40%. The study sequenced 150 to 200 mucosal samples from around 52 patients, taken at several locations on the surgical specimen and at postoperative endoscopy. Postoperative therapy was given to about half of the patients, with thiopurines administered to under 13 patients and anti-TNF agents administered to 18 patients. The study was conducted in parallel with a multicentre cohort that was designed to identify predictors of early endoscopic recurrence following ileocolonic resection. Endoscopic postoperative recurrence was defined as a Rutgeerts score above i0. TCR repertoire analysis was performed in around 61 Crohn's disease patients drawn from a prospective multicentre cohort. Study-level results and caveats: Sorted CD8 T cells carried more high-frequency clones than CD4 T cells, suggesting mucosal expansions were mainly CD8. Compared with non-smokers, patients who were active smokers at surgery showed a significantly higher proportion of clonal expansions (about 27% vs 20%, p=0.02). Only a subgroup of patients, of unstated size, had their mucosal CD4 and CD8 T cells sorted and sequenced. The timing of postoperative endoscopy varied within the first year after surgery, and the median delay was 6.9 months. Endoscopic recurrence was found to be associated with higher high-frequency clone percentages at surgery, and recurrence was observed in all patients with clonality above 26.8% (18/57).

Taken from cysteine to phenylalanine, the CDR3 has 16 residues. Of the read, only the CDR3 DNA is kept; its 48 bases are in frame from base 1. V has 8 bases trimmed and J has 4 bases trimmed; junction bases matching no gene number 11. The germline V gene (reference sequence) provides CDR1 MNHEY and CDR2 SMNVEV. For commercial TCRB immunosequencing, 450 to 550 nanograms of biopsy DNA were submitted for each sample. CDR3 regions were amplified from genomic DNA by Adaptive Biotechnology using a two-step, amplification bias-controlled multiplex PCR. Primers covering every V and J gene segment were used in the first PCR, while barcodes and Illumina adapters were added in the second PCR. An Illumina instrument was used to sequence the CDR3 libraries. As for how the authors treated the data: Vendor-provided pipelines were combined with custom analysis of raw data in R/Bioconductor under R version 3.3.0. Clonality, which ranges from 0 to 1, was calculated as the inverse of the normalised Shannon entropy across all productive clones. The repertoire share taken up by the top 100 clones defined high-frequency clones, and only clones that passed a 95% confidence test were kept. The Simpson index measured repertoire diversity, and the Morisita-Horn index measured overlap between samples. TCRdb carries this immuneACCESS record with in-frame sequences only. Its versions omit some clonotypes, under half of them owing to an unresolved V gene in the studies checked, with the rest unexplained. V and J calls and clone size come straight from that table; D and trimming were deduced from the DNA. Present in this sample are roughly 500 clones, roughly 90% of which were seen just once. The ten largest clones capture 8% to 8.5% of the sample.

The sequence is built from TRBV27 and TRBJ2-2, with 9 bases in between that match TRBD2. The TCR comes from an adult with Crohn's disease. The sample comprised ileal tissue. The encoded CDR3 is CASGVAGAFLTGELFF. The nucleotides read TGTGCCAGCGGGGTAGCGGGGGCCTTTCTCACCGGGGAGCTGTTTTTT.